Shown below are 9 T cell receptor beta chains from a single sample sequenced in a study of blood T cell repertoires in COVID-19. Sequencing used immunoSEQ multiplex PCR; TCRdb keeps in-frame clones, though not all of them. This sample has approximately 120,000 clones, with 65% to 85% found just once. The sequencing input was peripheral blood. These TCRs come from a man under 40 with COVID-19, enrolled during active disease.

The chain links TRBV5-4 to TRBJ1-3; tentative D call: TRBD1 (6 bases). The CDR3 totals 15 residues. V gave up 0 bases and J gave up 4 bases, with 11 bases separating them. Germline V gives CDR1 SGHNT, CDR2 YYREEE (reference sequence). The CDR3 DNA sequence: TGTGCCAGCAGCTTGGGGCAGGGGTTAGGAAACACCATATATTTT. Its protein product is CASSLGQGLGNTIYF.

This clone has just one count. The J gene is TRBJ2-2, the V gene TRBV29-1; 9 bases are shared with TRBD2. The CDR3 is 16 amino acids. The ends lost 3 bases at V and 6 bases at J; junction bases unmatched: 11. CDR1 SQVTM and CDR2 ANQGSEA come from the germline V gene. The chain's CDR3 is CSVEGPASGVSGELFF. The CDR3 DNA sequence: TGCAGCGTTGAGGGCCCGGCTAGCGGGGTCTCCGGGGAGCTGTTTTTT.

The chain is built from TRBV9 and TRBJ2-2; 13 nucleotides match TRBD2. The CDR3 totals 19 residues. The V gene's germline CDR1 is SGDLS and CDR2 YYNGEE. The ends lost 2 bases at V and 3 bases at J; junction bases unmatched: 10. The CDR3, as DNA: TGTGCCAGCAGCGTCAGGGCCTATGGACTAGCGGGAGACACCGGGGAGCTGTTTTTT. Amino acid sequence: CASSVRAYGLAGDTGELFF.

This chain connects TRBV7-2 to TRBJ2-7, with D possibly being TRBD1 (5 bases). Deletions cut 5 bases from V and 2 bases from J, with 13 bases between. Germline V gene data show CDR1 as SGHTA and CDR2 as FQGNSA. The CDR3 spans 14 residues. The CDR3 sequence: CASSQDSTAYEQYF. In DNA form, the CDR3 reads TGTGCCAGCAGCCAAGACAGTACAGCCTACGAGCAGTACTTC. The full variable domain, its missing parts supplied by reference TRBV7-2 and TRBJ2-7, is GAGVSQSPSNKVTEKGKDVELRCDPISGHTALYWYRQSLGQGLEFLIYFQGNSAPDKSGLPSDRFSAERTGGSVSTLTIQRTQQEDSAVYLCASSQDSTAYEQYFGPGTRLTVT.

The chain employs TRBV27 and TRBJ2-7; 8 nucleotides match TRBD1. V lost 3 bases, J lost 2 bases, and 6 bases stayed unmatched. In germline, CDR1 is MNHEY, CDR2 SMNVEV (reference sequence). This CDR3 is built from 15 residues. The CDR3 region is CASSFTPDRAYEQYF. Written as DNA, the CDR3 is TGTGCCAGCAGTTTCACCCCGGACAGGGCCTACGAGCAGTACTTC.

The chain uses TRBV6-2 or TRBV6-3 and TRBJ1-5, with D unclear. CDR1 MNHEY and CDR2 SVGEGT come from the germline V gene. V shed 4 bases and J shed 7 bases, with 11 bases lying between them. This CDR3 has 13 residues. CDR3 amino acids: CASSSLGVQPQHF. CDR3 nucleotide sequence: TGTGCCAGCAGTTCCCTCGGAGTACAGCCCCAGCATTTT.

The chain employs TRBV30 and TRBJ1-2; D unclear. Germline CDR1 is GTSNPN and CDR2 is SVGIG (reference sequence). V dropped 3 bases and J dropped 3 bases, with 8 bases sitting between them. The CDR3 contains 12 residues. CDR3 sequence (DNA): TGTGCCTGGAGAGAGGTATACTATGGCTACACCTTC. Translated: CAWREVYYGYTF.

This clone turned up a few times. The chain joins TRBV5-8 to TRBJ1-6, with TRBD1 as a possible D gene (6 bases). Trimming stripped 4 bases from V and 11 bases from J, with 22 bases between. The germline gives CDR1 SGHTS, CDR2 YDEGEE. The CDR3 length is 16 residues. CDR3 in amino acids: CASSVAGASTGAPLHF. Here the CDR3 DNA reads TGTGCCAGCAGCGTCGCGGGGGCGAGTACTGGAGCACCCCTCCACTTT.

This clone was detected once. This chain uses TRBV10-3 with TRBJ1-3; D unresolved. The germline CDR1 and CDR2 sequences are ENHRY and SYGVKD. The V end was cut by 4 bases, the J end by 0 bases, with 10 bases between. The CDR3 length is 15 residues. This CDR3 is CAISGEELSGNTIYF. CDR3 coding DNA: TGTGCCATCAGTGGAGAAGAACTCTCTGGAAACACCATATATTTT.